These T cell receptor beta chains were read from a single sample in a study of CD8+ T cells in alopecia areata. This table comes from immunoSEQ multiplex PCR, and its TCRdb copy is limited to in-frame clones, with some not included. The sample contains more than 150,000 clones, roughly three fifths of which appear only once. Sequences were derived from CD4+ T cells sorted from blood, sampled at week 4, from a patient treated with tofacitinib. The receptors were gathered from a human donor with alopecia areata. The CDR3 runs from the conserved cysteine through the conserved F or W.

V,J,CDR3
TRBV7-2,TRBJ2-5,CASSLGGSPEQETQYF
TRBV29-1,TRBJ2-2,CSVSRVPGELFF
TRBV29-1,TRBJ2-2,CSVDSGGRTGELFF
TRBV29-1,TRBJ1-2,CSVDRSYGYTF
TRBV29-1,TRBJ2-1,CSVPGPGLERVHEQFF
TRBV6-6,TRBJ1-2,CASSYARRPNYGYTF
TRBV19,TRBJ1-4,CASRREGARTHPLANEKLFF
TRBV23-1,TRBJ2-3,CASSLTGGTDTQYF
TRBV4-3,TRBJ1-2,CASSQDLGINYGYTF
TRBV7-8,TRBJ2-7,CASSLSYEQYF
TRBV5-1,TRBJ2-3,CASSLWGTDTQYF
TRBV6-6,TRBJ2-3,CASGGASTDTQYF
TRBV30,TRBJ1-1,CAWSQMNTEAFF